This record looks at one T cell receptor (beta chain) sequence and its context. At least ten counts were recorded for this clonotype. It has no known antigen specificity. Within one base of it there is no much larger clone, and no base qualities were kept. Inclusive of the bounding cysteine and phenylalanine, the CDR3 is 12 residues long. Kept here is only the CDR3 DNA, which spans 36 bases and is read in frame from base 1. Based on the germline V gene, the CDR1 and CDR2 sequences are MNHNS and SASEGT. Trimming removed 0 bases from V and 5 bases from J, leaving 4 bases between the germline ends. Stable Graves' hyperthyroidism was defined as no progression to ophthalmopathy during 18 months of follow-up. Hyperthyroidism patients were newly diagnosed, had a disease duration of under 2 months, and were aged 18 to 65 years. Exclusion was applied to patients with uncontrolled infections, other autoimmune diseases, pregnancy or lactation. Clinical symptoms, serum thyroxine and TRAb, thyroid ultrasound, and orbital computed tomography formed the basis for the diagnoses. Total RNA was extracted with Trizol reagent, and quality was checked on an Agilent 2100 Bioanalyzer.

The TCR beta CDR3 regions were amplified from RNA transcripts. For the first round of RT-PCR on the TCR CDR3, the HTBI primer set was used together with the Qiagen OneStep RT-PCR kit. The libraries were constructed in a second round of multiplex PCR and then size-selected and purified. Libraries were sequenced paired-end with 100 bp reads on an Illumina HiSeq2000. The original methods were these. SOAPnuke was used to process the raw data, throwing out any read that contained adapters or uncalled bases, had a mean Phred below 15, or lacked an exact constant-primer or identifier match. COPE v1.2.5 was used to merge the high-quality paired reads, and each unique nucleotide sequence was defined as a clonotype. Clonotypes were aligned to IMGT TRBV, TRBD and TRBJ reference segments using MiTCR v1.1. The analysis included only V-J combinations with a frequency above 0.0001, which together covered roughly 99% of the repertoires. The TCS score was defined as the ratio of F50 (clonal expansion) to E x V (chaos), calculated using BLOSUM62-based TCRdist between CDR3 peptides within each V-J. Welch's t-statistics and random forest reduced 500 to 650 V-J features to roughly 13, which were used in a naive Bayes classifier (R e1071). Thyroid-blood repertoire similarity was quantified with the Morisita-Horn index. The public reads were reprocessed in TCRdb via fastp at Q25 and MiXCR, keeping in-frame beta chains. One record per CDR3 amino acid sequence lists the most common genes and DNA. These V and J calls rely on TCRdb rather than the paper's analysis. Recorded for this sample are a few hundred thousand distinct CDR3 sequences; approximately 44% of them occurred a single time. Together, the top ten hold about 8.3% of the sample.

These data come from a study of T cells in Graves' hyperthyroidism and ophthalmopathy (dated by TCRdb to between 2017 and 2020). Describing the broader study: A discovery cohort of about 95 patients, fewer than 50 with Graves' ophthalmopathy and roughly 59 with stable Graves' hyperthyroidism, was used to find distinguishing TCR V-J signatures. Whether ophthalmopathy could be predicted prospectively was tested in an independent validation cohort made up of roughly 19 hyperthyroidism patients plus 17 patients who later progressed to ophthalmopathy. The 75 to 100 discovery patients were divided at random into training and test sets in a 7:3 ratio. In six Graves' hyperthyroidism patients, the study also compared T-cell repertoires from thyroid tissue with T-cell repertoires from blood. Following sampling, methimazole starting at 30 mg daily was given to hyperthyroidism patients, and high-dose intravenous methylprednisolone was given to ophthalmopathy patients. TCR Vbeta CDR3 sequencing of roughly 140 peripheral blood samples (roughly 43 ophthalmopathy, some 75 hyperthyroidism and approximately 17 progressor patients) is reported in the paper. What the study reported, not specific to this receptor: Most expanded thyroid clonotypes (frequency above 0.001) were also detected in blood, suggesting blood repertoires may reflect thyroid immune responses. Sample size was not statistically predetermined, and investigators were not blinded to group allocation. A model built on a 13 V-J signature distinguished ophthalmopathy from stable hyperthyroidism, reaching 85% to 90% sensitivity and approximately 83% specificity in cross-validation and 80%/75% in testing. In validation, progression to ophthalmopathy was predicted by the model with 70.59% sensitivity and nearly 75% specificity, a median of about 6.4 months before onset.

Sample: peripheral blood or thyroid tissue (not recorded which). The chain employs TRBV6-1 and TRBJ1-1; the D gene is unclear. The TCR sequence derives from a woman aged 18-30 years with Graves' hyperthyroidism. The encoded CDR3 is CASSEAGTEAFF. Read as DNA, the sequence is TGTGCCAGCAGTGAAGCGGGGACTGAAGCTTTCTTT.